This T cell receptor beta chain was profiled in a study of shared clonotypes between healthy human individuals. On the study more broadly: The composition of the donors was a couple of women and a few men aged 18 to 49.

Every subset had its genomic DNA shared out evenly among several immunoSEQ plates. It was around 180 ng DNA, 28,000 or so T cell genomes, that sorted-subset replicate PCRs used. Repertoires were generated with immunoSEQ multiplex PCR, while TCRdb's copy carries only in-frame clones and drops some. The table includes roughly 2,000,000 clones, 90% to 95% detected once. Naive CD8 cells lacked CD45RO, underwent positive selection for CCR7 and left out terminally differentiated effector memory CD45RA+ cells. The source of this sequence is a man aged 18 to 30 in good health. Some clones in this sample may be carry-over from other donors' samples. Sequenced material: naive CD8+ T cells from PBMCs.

The CDR3, as DNA: TGTGCCAGCAGCGGATCAACAGGGGGGACAGATACGCAGTATTTT. The encoded protein is CASSGSTGGTDTQYF. This chain uses TRBV9 with TRBJ2-3; 8 bases fit TRBD1. V lost 3 bases and J lost 3; bases outside the gene matches: 6. The V gene's germline CDR1 is SGDLS and CDR2 YYNGEE. The CDR3 extends over 15 amino acids.